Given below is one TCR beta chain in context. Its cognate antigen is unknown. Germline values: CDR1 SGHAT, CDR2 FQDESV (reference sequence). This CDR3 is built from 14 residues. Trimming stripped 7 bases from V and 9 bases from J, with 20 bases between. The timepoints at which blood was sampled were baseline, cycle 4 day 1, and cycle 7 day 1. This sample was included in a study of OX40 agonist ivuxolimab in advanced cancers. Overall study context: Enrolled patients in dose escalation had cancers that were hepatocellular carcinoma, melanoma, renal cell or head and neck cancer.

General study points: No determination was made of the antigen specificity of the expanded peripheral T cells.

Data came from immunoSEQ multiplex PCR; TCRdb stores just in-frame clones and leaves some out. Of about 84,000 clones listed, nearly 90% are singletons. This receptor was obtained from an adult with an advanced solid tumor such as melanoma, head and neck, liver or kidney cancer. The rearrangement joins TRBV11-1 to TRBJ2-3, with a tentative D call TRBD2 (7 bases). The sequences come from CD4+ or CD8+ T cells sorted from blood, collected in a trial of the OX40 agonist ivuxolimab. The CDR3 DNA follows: TGTGCCAGCACCACCCCCGGGTCGGGGGGCACGCAGTATTTT. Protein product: CASTTPGSGGTQYF.